This entry concerns a single T cell receptor beta chain. This record comes from a study of shared T cell receptors in the human thymus. Using immunoSEQ multiplex PCR, the repertoire was profiled, and TCRdb retains in-frame clones only, with some absent. Of over 450,000 clones detected, around three quarters appear once; the ten largest clones hold around 0.012%. Germline trimming cut 2 bases from V and 2 bases from J; bases unmatched to any gene: 5. The germline CDR1 and CDR2 sequences are SGHNT and YYREEE (reference sequence). The CDR3 has 16 residues. These data were also filed under a second study, of human thymus T cells. That investigation notes: Thymic samples were excised during corrective heart operations. An apparent bias in V and J gene usage was seen in thymic and blood repertoires.

This clonotype was obtained from a boy younger than two with a congenital heart defect. The chain recombines TRBV5-4 with TRBJ2-5, with 11 positions matching TRBD2. The sequenced sample consisted of thymocytes. The CDR3 sequence is CASSLRGTSGQETQYF. The CDR3 nucleotides read TGTGCCAGCAGCTTAAGAGGGACTAGCGGACAAGAGACCCAGTACTTC. The complete variable domain, with remaining parts taken from reference TRBV5-4 and TRBJ2-5, reads ETGVTQSPTHLIKTRGQQVTLRCSSQSGHNTVSWYQQALGQGPQFIFQYYREEENGRGNFPPRFSGLQFPNYSSELNVNALELDDSALYLCASSLRGTSGQETQYFGPGTRLLVL.